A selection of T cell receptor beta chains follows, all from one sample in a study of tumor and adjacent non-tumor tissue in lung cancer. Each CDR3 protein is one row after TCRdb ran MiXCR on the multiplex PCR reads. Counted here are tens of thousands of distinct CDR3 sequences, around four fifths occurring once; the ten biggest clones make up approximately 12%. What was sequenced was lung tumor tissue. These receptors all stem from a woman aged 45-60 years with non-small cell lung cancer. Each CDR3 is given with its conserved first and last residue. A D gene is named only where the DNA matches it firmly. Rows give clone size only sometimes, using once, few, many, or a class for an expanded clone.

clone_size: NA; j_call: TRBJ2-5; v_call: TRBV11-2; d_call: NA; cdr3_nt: TGTGCCAGCAGCTTCATACGGGACCAGACCCTATTCCAAGGGACCCAGTACTTC; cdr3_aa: CASSFIRDQTLFQGTQYF
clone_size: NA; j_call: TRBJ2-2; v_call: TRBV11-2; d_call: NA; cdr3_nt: TGTACCAGCAGCTTAGGCAGACTAACCGGGGAGCTGTTTTTT; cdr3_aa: CTSSLGRLTGELFF
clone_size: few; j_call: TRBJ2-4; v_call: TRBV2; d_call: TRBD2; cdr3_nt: TGTGCCAGCAGTGAACGAGCGGGAGGAATAGCCAAAAACATTCAGTACTTC; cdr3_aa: CASSERAGGIAKNIQYF
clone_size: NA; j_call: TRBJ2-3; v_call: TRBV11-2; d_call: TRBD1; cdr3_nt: TGTGCCTGCAGCTTAGACAGGGGAGATAAGCAGTATTTC; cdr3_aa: CACSLDRGDKQYF
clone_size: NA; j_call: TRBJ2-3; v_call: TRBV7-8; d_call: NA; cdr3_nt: TGTACCAGCAGATTAGCGCTAGGCAGGGTAACAGATACGCAGTATTTT; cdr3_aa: CTSRLALGRVTDTQYF
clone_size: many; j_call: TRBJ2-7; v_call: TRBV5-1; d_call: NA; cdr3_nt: TGCGCCAGCAGCTTGGCCTCAGGGCCCGAGCAGTACTTC; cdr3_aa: CASSLASGPEQYF
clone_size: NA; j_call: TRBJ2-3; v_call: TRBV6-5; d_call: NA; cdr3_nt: TGTGCCAGCAGTTACTCGAGGTTTAGGTTCACAGATATGCAGTTTTTT; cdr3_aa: CASSYSRFRFTDMQFF
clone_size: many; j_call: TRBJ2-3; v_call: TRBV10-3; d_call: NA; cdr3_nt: TGTGCCATCAGTGACCAAGCCCGGGACAACACAGATACGCAGTATTTT; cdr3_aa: CAISDQARDNTDTQYF
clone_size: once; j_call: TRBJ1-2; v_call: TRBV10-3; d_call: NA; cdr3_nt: TGTGCCATCAGTGGGTCGGAGACAACCTATGGCGACACCTTC; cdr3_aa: CAISGSETTYGDTF
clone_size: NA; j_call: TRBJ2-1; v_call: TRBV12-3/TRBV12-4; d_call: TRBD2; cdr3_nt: TGTGCCAACATGCTAATAGCGGGGGCGGACAATGAGCAGTTCTTT; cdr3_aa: CANMLIAGADNEQFF
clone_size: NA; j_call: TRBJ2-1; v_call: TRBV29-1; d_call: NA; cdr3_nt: TGCAACTTAGAAAGTGGGCAGGGTGTCGATGAGCAGTTCTTC; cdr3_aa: CNLESGQGVDEQFF
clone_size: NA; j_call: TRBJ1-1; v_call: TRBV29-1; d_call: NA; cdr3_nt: TGCAGCGTTAGGGAAGAAGGGAACATTGAAGTTTTCTTT; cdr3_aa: CSVREEGNIEVFF
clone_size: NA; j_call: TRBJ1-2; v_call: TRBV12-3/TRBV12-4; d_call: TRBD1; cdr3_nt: TGTGCCAGCTGTCGGACAGGGGGTTCTAACTATGGCTACATCTTC; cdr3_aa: CASCRTGGSNYGYIF